This T cell receptor beta chain stems from a study of T-cell memory formation after mild COVID-19. Findings of the study overall: Cross-reactive memory apparently joined, as some responding clones appeared in pre-infection memory. Whether day 37 second-wave clones are SARS-CoV-2-specific was not confirmed.

One entry per CDR3 protein results from TCRdb running MiXCR on the 5' RACE reads. The table lists roughly 170,000 distinct CDR3 sequences, approximately 17% of them singletons. CDR1 is SGHRS, CDR2 YFSETQ, per germline. The germline V and J ends were trimmed by 1 base and 2 bases, with 11 bases remaining between them. CDR3 length: 15 residues. This clonotype occurred a few times. The antigen remains unidentified. The chain joins TRBV5-1 to TRBJ2-3; the D call may be TRBD1 or TRBD2 (5 bases each). The clonotype was recovered from a young man who had mild COVID-19 (a few samples of this study predate the infection). Cell type and time point are not known. Sequencing used PBMCs or a T cell subset sorted from them (not recorded which). The CDR3 here is CASSLFRGATDTQYF. The CDR3 region has the DNA TGCGCCAGCAGCTTGTTTAGGGGAGCCACAGATACGCAGTATTTT.